A selection of T cell receptor beta chains follows, all from one sample in a study of blood T cell repertoires in COVID-19. Clones were sequenced by immunoSEQ multiplex PCR, and TCRdb holds only the in-frame ones, with some missing. The sample has about 230,000 clones; 80% to 90% are singletons. What was sequenced was peripheral blood. The receptors derive from a man aged 35-49 years with acute or convalescent COVID-19. Both conserved end residues are part of each CDR3. A D gene is named only where the DNA matches it firmly. A row's size may be missing; if present it is once, few, many or a size class.

j_call clone_size v_call d_call cdr3_aa cdr3_nt
TRBJ2-7 - TRBV18 TRBD1 CASSGTASQFHSYEQYF TGTGCCAGCTCAGGGACAGCGTCCCAGTTCCATTCCTACGAGCAGTACTTC
TRBJ2-7 - TRBV5-1 TRBD2 CASSLQAGSYEQYF TGCGCCAGCAGCTTGCAAGCGGGGTCCTACGAGCAGTACTTC
TRBJ1-1 - TRBV30 - CAWSGPGRVGAFF TGTGCCTGGAGTGGTCCCGGGCGGGTCGGAGCTTTCTTT
TRBJ1-2 few TRBV15 - CATSTPRASYGYTF TGTGCCACCAGCACTCCGAGGGCCAGCTATGGCTACACCTTC
TRBJ1-2 - TRBV30 - CAWGGTPGGYTF TGTGCCTGGGGTGGGACTCCGGGCGGCTACACCTTC
TRBJ2-1 - TRBV5-1 - CASSSDSPPGFF TGCGCCAGCAGCTCCGACAGCCCCCCGGGGTTCTTC
TRBJ1-4 few TRBV28 TRBD1 CASRGGQGKEKLFF TGTGCCAGTAGAGGGGGACAGGGGAAGGAAAAACTGTTTTTT
TRBJ2-5 once TRBV5-1 - CASSLDRKETQYF TGCGCCAGCAGCTTGGACAGGAAAGAGACCCAGTACTTC
TRBJ2-3 - TRBV7-9 - CASSLVGAQGTDTQYF TGTGCCAGCAGCTTAGTGGGGGCGCAGGGCACAGATACGCAGTATTTT
TRBJ1-2 few TRBV7-2 TRBD1 CASSARDRSRVSF TGTGCCAGCAGCGCCCGGGACAGGTCTCGTGTCAGCTTC
TRBJ1-2 - TRBV18 - CASSSTGTYGYTF TGTGCCAGCTCATCTACAGGGACCTATGGCTACACCTTC
TRBJ1-3 few TRBV10-3 - CANQKDSGNTIYF TGTGCCAACCAGAAAGACTCTGGAAACACCATATATTTT
TRBJ2-1 - TRBV7-2 TRBD1 CASSLIGQVMSNEQFF TGTGCCAGCAGCCTCATCGGACAGGTTATGTCAAATGAGCAGTTCTTC
TRBJ1-4 - TRBV7-2 - CASSRSGVGEKLFF TGTGCCAGCAGCCGCTCTGGTGTCGGTGAAAAACTGTTTTTT
TRBJ2-2 - TRBV2 - CASRQANTGELFF TGTGCCAGCAGGCAGGCGAACACCGGGGAGCTGTTTTTT
TRBJ1-1 - TRBV12-3/TRBV12-4 - CAKSINGNTEAFF TGTGCCAAATCGATCAACGGGAACACTGAAGCTTTCTTT
TRBJ2-3 - TRBV2 - CASSEARLSTDTQYF TGTGCCAGCAGTGAAGCGAGACTAAGCACAGATACGCAGTATTTT
TRBJ1-2 - TRBV7-9 TRBD1 CASSPDRGYGYTF TGTGCCAGCAGCCCGGACAGGGGCTATGGCTACACCTTC
TRBJ2-1 - TRBV19 - CASSIYGGVAEQFF TGTGCCAGTAGTATTTACGGCGGGGTGGCTGAGCAGTTCTTC
TRBJ2-7 - TRBV6-5 - CASSYSGAIYYEQYF TGTGCCAGCAGTTACTCAGGGGCTATCTACTACGAGCAGTACTTC
TRBJ1-1 - TRBV29-1 - CSANTNTEAFF TGCAGCGCAAACACGAACACTGAAGCTTTCTTT
TRBJ2-5 - TRBV5-8 TRBD1 CASSSGQVKETQYF TGTGCCAGCAGCTCGGGACAGGTGAAAGAGACCCAGTACTTC
TRBJ2-1 - TRBV15 TRBD1 CATSRPGRTGGNEQFF TGTGCCACCAGCAGACCGGGGAGGACAGGGGGGAATGAGCAGTTCTTC
TRBJ1-1 - TRBV5-1 TRBD1 CASRGSGTVFEAFF TGCGCCAGCAGGGGGTCCGGGACAGTATTTGAAGCTTTCTTT
TRBJ1-1 - TRBV5-1 TRBD1 CASSLGQVTEAFF TGCGCCAGCAGCCTGGGACAGGTAACTGAAGCTTTCTTT
TRBJ2-1 few TRBV5-1 TRBD2 CASRGGTSSYNEQFF TGCGCCAGCAGGGGTGGGACTAGCTCCTACAATGAGCAGTTCTTC
TRBJ2-3 once TRBV3-1/TRBV3-2 - CASSDTRTDTQYF TGTGCCAGTTCGGACACTCGCACAGATACGCAGTATTTT
TRBJ2-7 - TRBV6-2/TRBV6-3 TRBD1 CASSDPGQGSYEQYF TGTGCCAGCAGTGACCCGGGACAGGGGTCCTACGAGCAGTACTTC
TRBJ1-1 - TRBV28 - CASSLFTGRLEAFF TGTGCCAGCAGCCTCTTTACAGGCAGGCTTGAAGCTTTCTTT
TRBJ1-6 - TRBV4-1 - CASSQDLAKPLHF TGCGCCAGCAGCCAAGATCTAGCGAAACCCCTCCACTTT
TRBJ1-3 - TRBV11-2 - CASSFGGGNTIYF TGTGCCAGCAGCTTCGGCGGGGGAAACACCATATATTTT
TRBJ1-1 - TRBV5-1 TRBD1 CASSSGGRWTEAFF TGCGCCAGCAGCTCAGGGGGCAGGTGGACTGAAGCTTTCTTT